The T cell receptor (beta chain) described here comes from a study of T cell clonotyping in hematopoietic cell transplantation. Concerning this clone: Its target is unknown.

This CDR3 contains 15 residues. V was pared by 5 bases and J by 8 bases, with 21 bases between. CDR1 and CDR2 from the germline V gene are MNHEY and SMNVEV (reference sequence). Study-level findings and limits: After transplant, recipient diversity fell while pathologically expanded clonotypes grew through day 180. Higher Inverse Simpson Index values in graft donor and pretransplant recipient predicted broader posttransplant TCR diversity. Without cell sorting, CD4 versus CD8 contributions remain unresolved. Few recipient clonotypes overlapped donors; over 95% were de novo at given depth.

Data came from immunoSEQ multiplex PCR; TCRdb stores just in-frame clones and leaves some out. The sample shows 17,000 or so clones, 60% to 85% of them seen only once. The clonotype comes from a woman in her fifties or sixties in good health. Some clones in this sample may be carry-over from other donors' samples. The rearrangement uses TRBV27 and TRBJ1-2; perhaps TRBD1 as D (5 bases). Sequenced sample: peripheral blood mononuclear cells. The CDR3 coding sequence is TGTGCCAGCAGTCTTCAGGGAAGCGGTAGGAACGGCTACACCTTC. Protein product: CASSLQGSGRNGYTF.